This TCR beta chain was found in a study of shared clonotypes between healthy human individuals. The study's findings and limits: Sharing across four donors was seen in 4% to 6.5% of naive CD4 clonotypes.

Trimming took 2 bases from V and 4 from J; bases not matched to a gene: 9. This CDR3 contains 16 residues. Per the germline V gene, CDR1 is SGHAT and CDR2 is FQNNGV. This clone was recorded only once. Its cognate antigen is unknown. Deep was the level used in running the assay. Splitting of each subset's genomic DNA was done evenly across several immunoSEQ plates. Sequencing used immunoSEQ multiplex PCR; TCRdb keeps in-frame clones, though not all of them. Of about 2.3 million clones in the sample, 85% to 95% were seen once. Negatively enriched CD4+ T cells were divided by CD45RA into naive and memory. What was sequenced was naive CD4+ T cells from PBMCs. Subset: CD45RA+ positively selected. The chain links TRBV11-2 to TRBJ2-7; TRBD2 matches at 9 bases. The receptor was derived from a man aged 18 to 29 in good health. Some clones in this sample may be carry-over from other donors' samples. In DNA form, the CDR3 reads TGTGCCAGCAGCTTAATTGGGACTAGCACTTTGTACGAGCAGTACTTC. Its protein product is CASSLIGTSTLYEQYF. Full variable domain (rest looked up from reference TRBV11-2 and TRBJ2-7): EAGVAQSPRYKIIEKRQSVAFWCNPISGHATLYWYQQILGQGPKLLIQFQNNGVVDDSQLPKDRFSAERLKGVDSTLKIQPAKLEDSAVYLCASSLIGTSTLYEQYFGPGTRLTVT.